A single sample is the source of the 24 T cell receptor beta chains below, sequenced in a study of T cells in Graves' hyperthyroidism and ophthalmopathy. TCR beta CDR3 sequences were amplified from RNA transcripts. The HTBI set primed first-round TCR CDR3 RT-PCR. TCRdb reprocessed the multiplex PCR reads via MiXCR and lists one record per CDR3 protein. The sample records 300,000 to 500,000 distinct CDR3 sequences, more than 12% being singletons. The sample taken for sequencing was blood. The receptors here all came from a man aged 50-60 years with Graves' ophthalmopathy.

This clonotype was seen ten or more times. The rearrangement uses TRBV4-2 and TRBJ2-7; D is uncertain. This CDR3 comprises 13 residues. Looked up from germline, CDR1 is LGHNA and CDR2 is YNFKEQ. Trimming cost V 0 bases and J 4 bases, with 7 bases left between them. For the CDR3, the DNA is TGTGCCAGCAGCCAAGATCATAGGTACGAGCAGTACTTC. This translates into CASSQDHRYEQYF.

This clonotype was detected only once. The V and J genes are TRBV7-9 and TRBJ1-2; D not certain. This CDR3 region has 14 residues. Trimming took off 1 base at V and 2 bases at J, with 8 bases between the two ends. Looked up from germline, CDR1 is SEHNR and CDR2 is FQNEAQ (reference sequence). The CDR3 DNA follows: TGTGCCAGCAGCTTAGGTGCGGAGAACTATGGCTACACCTTC. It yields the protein CASSLGAENYGYTF.

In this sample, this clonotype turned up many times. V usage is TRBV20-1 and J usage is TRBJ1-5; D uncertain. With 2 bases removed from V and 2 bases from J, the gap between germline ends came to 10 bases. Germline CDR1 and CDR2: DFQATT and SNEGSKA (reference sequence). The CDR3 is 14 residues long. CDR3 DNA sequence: TGCAGTGCTAGATCCGGGTCCCGCAATCAGCCCCAGCATTTT. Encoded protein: CSARSGSRNQPQHF.

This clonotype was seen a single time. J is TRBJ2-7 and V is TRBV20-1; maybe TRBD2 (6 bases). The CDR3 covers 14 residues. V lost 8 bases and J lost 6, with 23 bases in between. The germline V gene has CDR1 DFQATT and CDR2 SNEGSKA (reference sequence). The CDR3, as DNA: TGCAGTCACTTCTCGGGACTCCCGACTAGCGAGCAGTACTTC. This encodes CSHFSGLPTSEQYF.

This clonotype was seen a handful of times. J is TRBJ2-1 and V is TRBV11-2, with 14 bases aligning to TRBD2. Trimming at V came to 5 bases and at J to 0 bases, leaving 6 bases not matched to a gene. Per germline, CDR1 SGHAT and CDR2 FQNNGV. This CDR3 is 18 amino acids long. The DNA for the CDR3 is TGTGCCAGCAGCAAAAGTGGGACTAGCGGGAGCTCCTACAATGAGCAGTTCTTC. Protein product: CASSKSGTSGSSYNEQFF.

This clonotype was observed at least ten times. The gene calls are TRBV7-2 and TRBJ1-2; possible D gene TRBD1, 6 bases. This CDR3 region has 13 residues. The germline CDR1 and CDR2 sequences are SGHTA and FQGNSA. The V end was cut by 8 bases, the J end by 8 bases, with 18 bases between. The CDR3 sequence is CASVQGGLGGYTF. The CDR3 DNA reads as TGTGCCAGCGTACAGGGAGGATTGGGGGGCTACACCTTC.

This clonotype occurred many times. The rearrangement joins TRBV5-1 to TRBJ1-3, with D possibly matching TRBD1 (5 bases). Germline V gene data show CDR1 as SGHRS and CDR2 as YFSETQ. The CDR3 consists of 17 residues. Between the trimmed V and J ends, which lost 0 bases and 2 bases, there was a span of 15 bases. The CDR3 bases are TGCGCCAGCAGCTTGGGGGTCCAGGGAAGCGCTGGAAACACCATATATTTT. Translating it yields CASSLGVQGSAGNTIYF.

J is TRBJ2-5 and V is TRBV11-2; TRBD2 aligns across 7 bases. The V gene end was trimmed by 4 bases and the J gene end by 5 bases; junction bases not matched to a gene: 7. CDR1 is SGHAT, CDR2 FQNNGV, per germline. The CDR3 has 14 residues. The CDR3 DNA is TGTGCCAGCAGCTGGGGGGGTTCTTGGGAGACCCAGTACTTC. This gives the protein CASSWGGSWETQYF.

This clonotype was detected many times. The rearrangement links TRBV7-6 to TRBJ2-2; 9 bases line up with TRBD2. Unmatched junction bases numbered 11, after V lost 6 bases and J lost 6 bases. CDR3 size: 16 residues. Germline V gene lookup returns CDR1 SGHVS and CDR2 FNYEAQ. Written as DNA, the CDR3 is TGTGCCAGCAGGGAAGGGACTAGCCAATCGGCCGGGGAGCTGTTTTTT. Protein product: CASREGTSQSAGELFF.

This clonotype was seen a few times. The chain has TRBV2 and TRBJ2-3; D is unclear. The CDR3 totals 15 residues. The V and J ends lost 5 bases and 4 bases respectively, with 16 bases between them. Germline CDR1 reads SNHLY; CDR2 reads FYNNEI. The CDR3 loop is CASSYSRVKADTQYF. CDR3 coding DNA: TGTGCCAGCAGTTACTCGAGAGTTAAGGCAGATACGCAGTATTTT.

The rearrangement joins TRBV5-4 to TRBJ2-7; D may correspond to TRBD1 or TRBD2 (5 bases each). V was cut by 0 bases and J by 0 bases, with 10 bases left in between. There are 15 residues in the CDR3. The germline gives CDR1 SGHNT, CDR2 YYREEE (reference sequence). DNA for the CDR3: TGTGCCAGCAGCTTGGCCGGGGCAGCCTCCTACGAGCAGTACTTC. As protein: CASSLAGAASYEQYF.

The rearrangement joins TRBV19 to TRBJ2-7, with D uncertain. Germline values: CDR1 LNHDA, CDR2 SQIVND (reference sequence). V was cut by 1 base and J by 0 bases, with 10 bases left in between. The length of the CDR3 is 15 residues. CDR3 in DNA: TGTGCCAGTAGTATAGCTGCGGAAAGCTCCTACGAGCAGTACTTC. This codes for CASSIAAESSYEQYF. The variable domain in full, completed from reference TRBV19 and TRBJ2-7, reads DGGITQSPKYLFRKEGQNVTLSCEQNLNHDAMYWYRQDPGQGLRLIYYSQIVNDFQKGDIAEGYSVSREKKESFPLTVTSAQKNPTAFYLCASSIAAESSYEQYFGPGTRLTVT.

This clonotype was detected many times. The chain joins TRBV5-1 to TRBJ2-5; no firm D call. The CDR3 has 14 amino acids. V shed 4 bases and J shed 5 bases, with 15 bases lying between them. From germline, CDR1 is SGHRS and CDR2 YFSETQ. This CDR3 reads CASSGWAGRETQYF. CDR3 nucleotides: TGCGCCAGCAGCGGCTGGGCCGGTCGGGAGACCCAGTACTTC.

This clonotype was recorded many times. In DNA, the CDR3 is TGCAGTGCTCGGACCCCCTCTGAAGGCTACACCTTC. Residues: CSARTPSEGYTF. This chain links TRBV20-1 with TRBJ1-2; no clear D gene. The CDR3 totals 12 residues. The V end was cut by 5 bases, the J end by 8 bases, with 15 bases between. Germline V gives CDR1 DFQATT, CDR2 SNEGSKA (reference sequence).

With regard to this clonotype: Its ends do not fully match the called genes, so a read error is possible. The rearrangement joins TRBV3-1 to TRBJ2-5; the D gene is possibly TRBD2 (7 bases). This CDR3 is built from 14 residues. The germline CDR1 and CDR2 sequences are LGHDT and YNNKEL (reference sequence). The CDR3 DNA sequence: TGTGCCAGCAGCCGGGGGGGCGTTCAAGAGGCCCAGTACTTC. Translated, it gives CASSRGGVQEAQYF.

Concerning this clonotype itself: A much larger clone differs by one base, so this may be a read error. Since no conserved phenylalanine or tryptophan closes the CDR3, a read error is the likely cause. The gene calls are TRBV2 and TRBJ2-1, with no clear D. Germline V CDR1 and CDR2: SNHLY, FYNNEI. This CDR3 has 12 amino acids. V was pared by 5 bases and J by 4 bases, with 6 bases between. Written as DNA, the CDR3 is TGTGCCAGCAGTCATCGGTACAATGAGCAGTTCCTC. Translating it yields CASSHRYNEQFL.

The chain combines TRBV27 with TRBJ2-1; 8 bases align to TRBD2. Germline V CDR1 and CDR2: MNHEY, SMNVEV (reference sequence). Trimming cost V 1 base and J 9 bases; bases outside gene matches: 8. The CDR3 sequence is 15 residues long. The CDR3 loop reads CASSLLAGPGGEQFF. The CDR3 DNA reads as TGTGCCAGCAGTTTATTAGCGGGACCGGGTGGTGAGCAGTTCTTC.

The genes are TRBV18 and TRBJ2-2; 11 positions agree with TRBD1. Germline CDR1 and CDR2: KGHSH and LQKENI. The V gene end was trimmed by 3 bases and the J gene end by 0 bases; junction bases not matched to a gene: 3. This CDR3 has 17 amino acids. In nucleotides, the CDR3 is TGTGCCAGCTCACCGCCGGGACAGGGGGCGAACACCGGGGAGCTGTTTTTT. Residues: CASSPPGQGANTGELFF.

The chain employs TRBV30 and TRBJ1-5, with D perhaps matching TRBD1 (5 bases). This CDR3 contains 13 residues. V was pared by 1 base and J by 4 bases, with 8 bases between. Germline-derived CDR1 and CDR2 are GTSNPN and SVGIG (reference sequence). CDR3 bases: TGTGCCTGGAGTGGGACAAGAAATCAGCCCCAGCATTTT. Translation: CAWSGTRNQPQHF. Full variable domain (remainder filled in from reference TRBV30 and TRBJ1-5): SQTIHQWPATLVQPVGSPLSLECTVEGTSNPNLYWYRQAAGRGLQLLFYSVGIGQISSEVPQNLSASRPQDRQFILSSKKLLLSDSGFYLCAWSGTRNQPQHFGDGTRLSIL.

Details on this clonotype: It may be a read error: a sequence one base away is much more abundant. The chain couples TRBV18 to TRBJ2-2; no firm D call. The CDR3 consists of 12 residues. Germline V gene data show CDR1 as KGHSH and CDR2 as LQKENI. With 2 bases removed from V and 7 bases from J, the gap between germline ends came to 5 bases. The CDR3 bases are TGTGCCAGCTCACCAGGGAACGGGGAGCTGTTTTTT. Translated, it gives CASSPGNGELFF.

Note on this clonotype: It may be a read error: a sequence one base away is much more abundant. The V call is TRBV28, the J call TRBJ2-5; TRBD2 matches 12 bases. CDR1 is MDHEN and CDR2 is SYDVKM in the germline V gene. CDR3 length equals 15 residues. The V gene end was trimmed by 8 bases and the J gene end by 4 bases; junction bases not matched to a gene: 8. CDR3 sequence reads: CASDSSSGRGETQYF. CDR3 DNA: TGTGCCAGCGATTCTTCTAGCGGGAGGGGAGAGACCCAGTACTTC.

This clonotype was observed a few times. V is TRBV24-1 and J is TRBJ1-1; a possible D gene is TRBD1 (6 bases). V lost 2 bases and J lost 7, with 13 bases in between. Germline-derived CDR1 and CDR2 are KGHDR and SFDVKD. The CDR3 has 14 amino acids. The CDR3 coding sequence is TGTGCCACCAGTGATTCCAGGGGTTGGAGTGAAGCTTTCTTT. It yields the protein CATSDSRGWSEAFF.

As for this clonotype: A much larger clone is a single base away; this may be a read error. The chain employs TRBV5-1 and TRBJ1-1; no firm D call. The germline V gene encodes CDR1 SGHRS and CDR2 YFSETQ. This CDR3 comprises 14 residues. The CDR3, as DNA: TGCGCCGGCAGCTCCTGGACGGACGAAAGTGAAGCTTTCTTT. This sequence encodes CAGSSWTDESEAFF.

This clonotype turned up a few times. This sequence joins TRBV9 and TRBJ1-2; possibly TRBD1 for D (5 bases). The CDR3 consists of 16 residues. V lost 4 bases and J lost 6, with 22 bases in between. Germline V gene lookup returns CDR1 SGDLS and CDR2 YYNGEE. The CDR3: CASSQRPGRIGNGYTF. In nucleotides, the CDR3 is TGTGCCAGCAGCCAACGACCGGGGCGGATTGGGAATGGCTACACCTTC.